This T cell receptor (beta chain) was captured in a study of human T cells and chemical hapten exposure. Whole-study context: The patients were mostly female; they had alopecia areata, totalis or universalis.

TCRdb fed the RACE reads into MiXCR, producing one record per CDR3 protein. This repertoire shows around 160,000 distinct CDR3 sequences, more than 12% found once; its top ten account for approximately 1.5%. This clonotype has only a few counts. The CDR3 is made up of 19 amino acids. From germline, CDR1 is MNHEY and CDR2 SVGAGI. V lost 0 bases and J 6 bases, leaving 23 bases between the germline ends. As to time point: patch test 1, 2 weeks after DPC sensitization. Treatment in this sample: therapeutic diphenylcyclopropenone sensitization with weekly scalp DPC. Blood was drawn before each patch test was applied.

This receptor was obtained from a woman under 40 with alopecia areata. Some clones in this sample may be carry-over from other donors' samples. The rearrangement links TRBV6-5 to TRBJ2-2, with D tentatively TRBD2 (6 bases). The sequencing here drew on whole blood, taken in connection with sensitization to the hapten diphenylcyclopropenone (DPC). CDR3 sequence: CASSYSSGWRGHEAGELFF. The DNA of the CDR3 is TGTGCCAGCAGTTACTCGAGTGGGTGGCGGGGCCACGAGGCCGGGGAGCTGTTTTTT.